These 12 T cell receptor beta chains share one sample of origin, sequenced in a study of spatial heterogeneity in lung cancer. Time point meaning: sample taken at primary tumor resection. TCRdb used MiXCR to reprocess the 5' RACE reads, holding one entry per CDR3 protein. Counted here are over 50,000 distinct CDR3 sequences, approximately 6% occurring once; the ten biggest clones make up over 12%. The starting material was PBMCs, obtained at surgery. The source of these receptors is a female donor with early-stage non-small cell lung cancer.

About this clonotype itself: Possible read error: a much larger clone is one base away. The genes are TRBV20-1 and TRBJ1-4, with D unclear. The CDR3 contains 13 residues. Germline V lookup: CDR1 DFQATT, CDR2 SNEGSKA (reference sequence). The CDR3 loop reads CSSSRDINEQLFF. The CDR3 DNA is TGCAGTTCTTCGAGGGATATTAATGAACAACTGTTTTTT.

Ten or more counts support this clonotype. This chain connects TRBV20-1 to TRBJ1-5, with a weak D call TRBD1 (6 bases). The germline gives CDR1 DFQATT, CDR2 SNEGSKA (reference sequence). The CDR3 sequence is 16 residues long. V lost 0 bases to trimming and J lost 5 bases, with 17 bases between them. The CDR3 sequence is CSARDPRLAGDQPQHF. CDR3 coding DNA: TGCAGTGCTAGAGATCCCAGACTGGCAGGGGATCAGCCCCAGCATTTT.

CDR3 sequence: CASSLWIGEQYF. The CDR3 bases are TGTGCCAGCAGTTTGTGGATAGGCGAGCAGTACTTC. This chain connects TRBV28 to TRBJ2-7; no reliable D call. From germline, CDR1 is MDHEN and CDR2 SYDVKM. V was clipped by 3 bases and J by 6 bases, with 9 bases between them. This CDR3 has 12 amino acids. Combining the CDR3 with reference TRBV28 and TRBJ2-7 gives the whole variable domain DVKVTQSSRYLVKRTGEKVFLECVQDMDHENMFWYRQDPGLGLRLIYFSYDVKMKEKGDIPEGYSVSREKKERFSLILESASTNQTSMYLCASSLWIGEQYFGPGTRLTVT.

In this sample, this clonotype turned up many times. The J gene is TRBJ1-1, the V gene TRBV12-3 or TRBV12-4; D is ambiguous. The CDR3 has 14 amino acids. V lost 1 base, J lost 3 bases, and 9 bases lay in between. The CDR3 spells CASSLGTEYTEAFF. In DNA form, the CDR3 reads TGTGCCAGCAGTTTAGGGACGGAGTACACTGAAGCTTTCTTT.

This sequence joins TRBV2 and TRBJ1-5; D call uncertain. This CDR3 region has 15 residues. V shed 2 bases and J shed 10 bases, with 18 bases lying between them. CDR1 is SNHLY and CDR2 is FYNNEI in the germline V gene. CDR3 amino acids: CASSEIMVEIGPQHF. The DNA for the CDR3 is TGTGCCAGCAGTGAAATTATGGTCGAAATCGGCCCCCAGCATTTT.

This clonotype has a count of ten or more. The rearrangement joins TRBV5-1 to TRBJ1-5; D unresolved. V was shortened by 0 bases and J by 1 base, with 8 bases between the two germline ends. The germline V gene has CDR1 SGHRS and CDR2 YFSETQ. The CDR3 spans 15 residues. In DNA form, the CDR3 reads TGCGCCAGCAGCTTGGGCCTGGAGAGCAATCAGCCCCAGCATTTT. Its protein product is CASSLGLESNQPQHF.

This clonotype occurred many times. The gene calls are TRBV29-1 and TRBJ2-5; D remains unclear. Germline V gene sequence: CDR1 SQVTM, CDR2 ANQGSEA. V was pared by 0 bases and J by 2 bases, with 7 bases between. There are 13 residues in the CDR3. The CDR3 nucleotides read TGCAGCGTTGAAGAGTGGCTACAAGAGACCCAGTACTTC. Translation gives CSVEEWLQETQYF.

The sample holds many counts of this clonotype. This rearrangement joins TRBV7-9 to TRBJ1-2; weak D call: TRBD1 (5 bases). Germline V lookup: CDR1 SEHNR, CDR2 FQNEAQ (reference sequence). V lost 4 bases, J lost 3 bases, and 9 bases lay in between. CDR3 length: 13 residues. CDR3 amino acids: CASSSGTDYGYTF. CDR3 sequence (DNA): TGTGCCAGCAGCTCCGGGACTGACTATGGCTACACCTTC.

Many counts were recorded for this clonotype. This sequence joins TRBV6-5 and TRBJ2-5; 9 positions agree with TRBD1. CDR1 and CDR2 (germline): MNHEY, SVGAGI. The CDR3 totals 15 residues. The V gene end was trimmed by 8 bases and the J gene end by 2 bases; junction bases not matched to a gene: 9. CDR3 sequence: CASPSRDRAQETQYF. The DNA of the CDR3 is TGTGCCAGCCCGTCCCGGGACAGGGCGCAAGAGACCCAGTACTTC.

This clonotype occurred many times. The chain carries TRBV28 and TRBJ1-5, with no clear D. V was pared by 3 bases and J by 5 bases, with 5 bases between. Looked up from germline, CDR1 is MDHEN and CDR2 is SYDVKM. This CDR3 contains 12 residues. CDR3 loop: CASSLQDQPQHF. In DNA form, the CDR3 reads TGTGCCAGCAGTTTGCAGGATCAGCCCCAGCATTTT.

This clonotype was counted ten times or more. The chain joins TRBV10-3 to TRBJ2-2; a possible D gene is TRBD2 (5 bases). In germline, CDR1 is ENHRY, CDR2 SYGVKD. This CDR3 spans 12 amino acids. The CDR3 protein is CATRESTGELFF. The CDR3 nucleotides are TGTGCTACAAGGGAGAGCACCGGGGAGCTGTTTTTT.

This clonotype was seen repeatedly, ten times or more. This chain uses TRBV5-4 with TRBJ1-1; the D gene is possibly TRBD1 (5 bases). Germline CDR1 reads SGHNT; CDR2 reads YYREEE (reference sequence). The CDR3 sequence is 13 residues long. V shed 4 bases and J shed 8 bases, with 15 bases lying between them. This CDR3 is CASSPERGKEAFF. The CDR3 coding sequence is TGTGCCAGCAGCCCTGAACGGGGGAAAGAAGCTTTCTTT.